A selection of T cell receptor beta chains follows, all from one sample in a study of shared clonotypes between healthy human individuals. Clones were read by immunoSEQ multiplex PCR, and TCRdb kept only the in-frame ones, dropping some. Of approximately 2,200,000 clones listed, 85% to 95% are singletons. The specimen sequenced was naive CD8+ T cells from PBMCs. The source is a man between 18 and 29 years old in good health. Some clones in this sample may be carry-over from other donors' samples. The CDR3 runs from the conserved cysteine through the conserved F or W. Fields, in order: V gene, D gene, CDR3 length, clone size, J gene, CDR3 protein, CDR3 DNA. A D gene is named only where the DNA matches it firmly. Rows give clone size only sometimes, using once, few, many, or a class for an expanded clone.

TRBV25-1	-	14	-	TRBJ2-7	CASSLGGPAYEQYF	TGTGCCAGCAGTTTGGGGGGACCTGCCTACGAGCAGTACTTC
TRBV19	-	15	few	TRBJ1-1	CASSPMRAGSTEAFF	TGTGCCAGTAGCCCCATGAGGGCGGGGTCCACTGAAGCTTTCTTT
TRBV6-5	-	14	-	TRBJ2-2	CATLPRAMTGELFF	TGTGCCACCCTACCTCGGGCTATGACCGGGGAGCTGTTTTTT
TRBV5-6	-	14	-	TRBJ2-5	CASSLSPGEETQYF	TGTGCCAGCAGCTTGTCTCCAGGGGAAGAGACCCAGTACTTC
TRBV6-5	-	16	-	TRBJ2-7	CASSYSTGQVSYEQYF	TGTGCCAGCAGTTACTCGACAGGACAAGTATCCTACGAGCAGTACTTC
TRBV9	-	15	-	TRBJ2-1	CASSVDGSVGNEQFF	TGTGCCAGCAGCGTAGACGGGAGTGTGGGCAATGAGCAGTTCTTC
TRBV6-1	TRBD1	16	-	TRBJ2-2	CASSEGTGNLAGELFF	TGTGCCAGCAGTGAAGGGACAGGGAACTTGGCCGGGGAGCTGTTTTTT
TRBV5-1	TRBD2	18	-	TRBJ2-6	CASRQREYSGSGANVLTF	TGCGCCAGCAGGCAGCGGGAGTATTCCGGCTCTGGGGCCAACGTCCTGACTTTC
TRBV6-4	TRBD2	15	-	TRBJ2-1	CASSDSAGAYNEQFF	TGTGCCAGCAGTGACTCTGCGGGAGCCTACAATGAGCAGTTCTTC
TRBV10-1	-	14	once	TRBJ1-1	CASSEDLASTAAFF	TGCGCCAGCAGTGAAGACTTGGCCTCTACGGCAGCTTTCTTT
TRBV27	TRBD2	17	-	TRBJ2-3	CASSPQVLAVITDTQYF	TGTGCCAGCAGTCCCCAGGTACTAGCGGTGATCACAGATACGCAGTATTTT
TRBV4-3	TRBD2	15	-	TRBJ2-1	CASSPGLADYNEQFF	TGCGCCAGCAGCCCCGGGCTAGCGGACTACAATGAGCAGTTCTTC
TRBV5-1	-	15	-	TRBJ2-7	CASSKFSGPAYEQYF	TGCGCCAGCTCTAAATTTAGCGGACCCGCCTACGAGCAGTACTTC
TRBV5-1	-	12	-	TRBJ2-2	CATLVGTGELFF	TGCGCCACCCTGGTTGGGACCGGGGAGCTGTTTTTT
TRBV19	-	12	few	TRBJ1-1	CASSIRGTEAFF	TGTGCCAGTAGTATACGAGGCACTGAAGCTTTCTTT
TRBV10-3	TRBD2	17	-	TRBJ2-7	CAISDSGGTLDGYEQYF	TGTGCCATCAGTGACTCCGGGGGGACCCTAGATGGCTACGAGCAGTACTTC
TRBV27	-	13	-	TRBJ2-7	CAKPKTPPYEQYF	TGTGCCAAACCCAAGACCCCTCCCTACGAGCAGTACTTC
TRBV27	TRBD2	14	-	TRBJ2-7	CASSLVGEGYEQYF	TGTGCCAGCAGTTTAGTTGGGGAGGGGTACGAGCAGTACTTC
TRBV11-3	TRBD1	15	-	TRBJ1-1	CASSLGPGGNTEAFF	TGTGCCAGCAGCTTAGGCCCAGGGGGCAACACTGAAGCTTTCTTT
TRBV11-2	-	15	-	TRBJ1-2	CASSPTHGLYYGYTF	TGTGCCAGCAGCCCTACACACGGACTATACTATGGCTACACCTTC
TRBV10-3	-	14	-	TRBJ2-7	CAISETGPSYEQYF	TGTGCCATCAGTGAGACCGGGCCGTCCTACGAGCAGTACTTC
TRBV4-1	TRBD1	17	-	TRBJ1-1	CASGQDIGTEMNTEAFF	TGCGCCAGCGGCCAAGATATCGGGACAGAAATGAACACTGAAGCTTTCTTT
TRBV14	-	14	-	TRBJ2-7	CASSQSGSPPPKYF	TGTGCCAGCAGCCAATCAGGGAGCCCCCCCCCGAAGTACTTC
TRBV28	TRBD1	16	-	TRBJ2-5	CASSPGTGDRRETQYF	TGTGCCAGCAGTCCGGGGACAGGGGATCGTCGGGAGACCCAGTACTTC
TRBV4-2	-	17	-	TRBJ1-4	CASSQDEEGVHDEKLFF	TGTGCCAGCAGCCAAGATGAAGAAGGAGTTCATGATGAAAAACTGTTTTTT
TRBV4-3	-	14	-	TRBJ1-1	CASSQDRGGTEAFF	TGCGCCAGCAGCCAAGATCGCGGGGGGACTGAAGCTTTCTTT
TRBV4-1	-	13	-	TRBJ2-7	CASSQASAYEQYF	TGCGCCAGCAGCCAAGCGTCGGCCTACGAGCAGTACTTC
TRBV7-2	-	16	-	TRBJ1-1	CASSFRPISQDTEAFF	TGTGCCAGCAGCTTTCGGCCCATCTCCCAGGACACTGAAGCTTTCTTT
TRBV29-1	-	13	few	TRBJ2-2	CSVEKDLTGELFF	TGCAGCGTTGAAAAGGATCTCACCGGGGAGCTGTTTTTT
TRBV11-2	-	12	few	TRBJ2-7	CASSGLQDEQYF	TGTGCCAGCAGTGGACTGCAAGACGAGCAGTACTTC
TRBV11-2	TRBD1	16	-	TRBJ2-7	CASSANPGQGVYEQYF	TGTGCCAGCAGCGCGAATCCGGGACAGGGGGTTTACGAGCAGTACTTC
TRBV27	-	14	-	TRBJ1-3	CASRLTKGGNTIYF	TGTGCCAGCCGTCTGACCAAGGGCGGAAACACCATATATTTT
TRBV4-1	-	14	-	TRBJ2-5	CASSQDQGAETQYF	TGCGCCAGCAGCCAAGATCAGGGTGCAGAGACCCAGTACTTC
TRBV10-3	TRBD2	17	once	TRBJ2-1	CATGGPGTSGTYNEQFF	TGTGCCACCGGGGGACCGGGGACTAGCGGGACCTACAATGAGCAGTTCTTC
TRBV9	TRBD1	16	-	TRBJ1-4	CASSVSAGGLNEKLFF	TGTGCCAGCAGCGTATCCGCAGGGGGCTTAAATGAAAAACTGTTTTTT
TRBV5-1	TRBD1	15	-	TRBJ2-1	CASSLDRVLDNEQFF	TGCGCCAGCAGCCTCGACAGGGTTCTGGACAATGAGCAGTTCTTC
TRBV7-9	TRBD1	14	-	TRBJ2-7	CASSKRDSAYEQYF	TGTGCCAGCAGCAAACGGGACAGTGCCTACGAGCAGTACTTC
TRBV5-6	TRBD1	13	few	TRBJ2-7	CASSRDRGREQYF	TGTGCCAGCAGCCGGGACAGGGGGCGCGAGCAGTACTTC
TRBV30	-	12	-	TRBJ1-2	CAWRAGGYGYTF	TGTGCCTGGAGAGCGGGAGGCTATGGCTACACCTTC